These 30 T cell receptor beta chains were all obtained from the same sample, sequenced in a study of Ad26.COV2.S vaccination and SARS-CoV-2 variants. Produced via immunoSEQ multiplex PCR; TCRdb's table is partial and in-frame only. The top ten hold 1.5% to 2% of the sample, which has a few hundred thousand clones, 92% seen once. Treatment here: some 19 received Ad26.COV2.S at low or high dose, single or two shots; about 5 received placebo; per-sample allocation not given. The samples were gathered on day 63 after the first injection of vaccine or placebo. The sample here was peripheral blood, taken in a trial of Ad26.COV2.S vaccine versus placebo. All receptors derive from a person between 18 and 59 years old who received the Ad26.COV2.S COVID-19 vaccine or a placebo.

This clone was recorded only once. The V call is TRBV4-1, the J call TRBJ2-3; D gene ambiguous. Germline V lookup: CDR1 MGHRA, CDR2 YSYEKL. The CDR3 length is 14 residues. The V end lost 1 base, the J end lost 2 bases, and 7 bases lay between the germline ends. CDR3 protein: CASSQVITTDTQYF. Written as DNA, the CDR3 is TGCGCCAGCAGCCAAGTTATTACCACAGATACGCAGTATTTT.

The V call is TRBV30, the J call TRBJ2-3; TRBD1 or TRBD2 may be the D gene (6 bases each). The CDR3 has 15 amino acids. V was shortened by 0 bases and J by 1 base, with 11 bases between the two germline ends. Germline assignment: CDR1 GTSNPN and CDR2 SVGIG (reference sequence). DNA of the CDR3: TGTGCCTGGAGTGTAGGGGGGTTGGGCACAGATACGCAGTATTTT. Its translation is CAWSVGGLGTDTQYF. The entire variable domain, with the rest obtained from reference TRBV30 and TRBJ2-3, is as follows: SQTIHQWPATLVQPVGSPLSLECTVEGTSNPNLYWYRQAAGRGLQLLFYSVGIGQISSEVPQNLSASRPQDRQFILSSKKLLLSDSGFYLCAWSVGGLGTDTQYFGPGTRLTVL.

The rearrangement links TRBV19 to TRBJ1-4, with 7 bases aligning to TRBD1. V shed 4 bases, J shed 7 bases, and the junction held 6 bases outside the gene matches. CDR1 LNHDA and CDR2 SQIVND come from the germline V gene (reference sequence). The CDR3 length is 14 residues. The CDR3 sequence: CASSTRQGFEKLFF. The CDR3 nucleotides read TGTGCCAGTAGTACCCGACAGGGATTTGAAAAACTGTTTTTT.

The J gene is TRBJ2-5, the V gene TRBV4-3; 11 bases are a match to TRBD2. V gave up 3 bases and J gave up 4 bases; unmatched junction bases: 16. Per germline, CDR1 LGHNA and CDR2 YSLEER. The CDR3 has 19 amino acids. CDR3 region: CASSHDISLAGGQRETQYF. The CDR3 nucleotides are TGCGCCAGCAGCCACGATATATCATTAGCGGGGGGGCAAAGAGAGACCCAGTACTTC.

The chain employs TRBV2 and TRBJ2-4; D may be TRBD2 (6 bases). The germline gives CDR1 SNHLY, CDR2 FYNNEI. CDR3 length: 15 amino acids. V lost 6 bases and J lost 6, with 18 bases in between. The CDR3 DNA reads TGTGCCAGCAGGGCAGGACTAAAAACCCTAAACATTCAGTACTTC. This codes for CASRAGLKTLNIQYF. The entire variable domain, with the rest obtained from reference TRBV2 and TRBJ2-4, is as follows: EPEVTQTPSHQVTQMGQEVILRCVPISNHLYFYWYRQILGQKVEFLVSFYNNEISEKSEIFDDQFSVERPDGSNFTLKIRSTKLEDSAMYFCASRAGLKTLNIQYFGAGTRLSVL.

The chain recombines TRBV12-3 or TRBV12-4 with TRBJ2-2; D gene uncertain. CDR3 length: 12 amino acids. V was cut by 3 bases and J by 6 bases, with 5 bases left in between. CDR3 coding DNA: TGTGCCAGCAGTTTCCTCCCCGGGGAGCTGTTTTTT. This gives the protein CASSFLPGELFF.

This sequence joins TRBV4-1 and TRBJ2-7, with D possibly being TRBD1 (5 bases). The CDR3 is 14 amino acids. From germline, CDR1 is MGHRA and CDR2 YSYEKL. The V end was cut by 4 bases, the J end by 2 bases, with 12 bases between. The CDR3 region is CASSRQSPTYEQYF. The CDR3, as DNA: TGCGCCAGCAGCCGACAGTCCCCAACCTACGAGCAGTACTTC.

A remark on this clone: This sample also contains other DNA sequences that code for the same CDR3. V is TRBV4-3 and J is TRBJ2-7, with D possibly being TRBD1 or TRBD2 (5 bases each). The CDR3 loop spans 15 amino acids. The germline CDR1 and CDR2 sequences are LGHNA and YSLEER. The germline V and J ends were trimmed by 0 bases and 1 base, with 10 bases remaining between them. The CDR3 reads CASSQDRDGSYEQYF. The DNA for the CDR3 is TGCGCCAGCAGCCAAGATCGGGACGGGTCCTACGAGCAGTACTTC.

The chain employs TRBV4-3 and TRBJ1-5; tentatively, D is TRBD1 (6 bases). The germline gives CDR1 LGHNA, CDR2 YSLEER. The CDR3 runs 15 residues. Trimming removed 4 bases from V and 4 bases from J, with 14 bases in between. This CDR3 reads CASSPGGKPNQPQHF. The CDR3 coding sequence is TGCGCCAGCAGCCCTGGGGGCAAGCCGAATCAGCCCCAGCATTTT.

This chain links TRBV29-1 with TRBJ1-1, with TRBD1 matching 7 bases. CDR1 is SQVTM and CDR2 is ANQGSEA in the germline V gene. Losses at the gene ends were 3 bases for V and 0 bases for J; bases not matched to a gene: 4. The CDR3 sequence is 14 residues long. The CDR3 region is CSVDRTGLNTEAFF. DNA for the CDR3: TGCAGCGTTGACAGGACAGGTTTGAACACTGAAGCTTTCTTT.

This clone has a single count. V and J are TRBV5-1 and TRBJ2-7; possibly TRBD1 for D (6 bases). The CDR3 sequence is 14 residues long. Trimming pared 5 bases from V and 0 bases from J, leaving 12 bases between. Germline V gene sequence: CDR1 SGHRS, CDR2 YFSETQ. The CDR3 DNA follows: TGCGCCAGCAGAACGACAGGTAGCTCCTACGAGCAGTACTTC. This gives the protein CASRTTGSSYEQYF.

V gene TRBV28 combines with J gene TRBJ2-1; TRBD1 aligns across 9 bases. Trimming at V came to 10 bases and at J to 1 base, leaving 5 bases not matched to a gene. In germline, CDR1 is MDHEN, CDR2 SYDVKM. The CDR3 length is 14 residues. DNA for the CDR3: TGTGCCACCATGGGGACAGGGTCCTACAATGAGCAGTTCTTC. It translates to CATMGTGSYNEQFF.

The rearrangement uses TRBV7-8 and TRBJ2-1; possible D gene TRBD1, 6 bases. V dropped 4 bases and J dropped 9 bases, with 13 bases sitting between them. The CDR3 has 13 amino acids. Germline loops: CDR1 SGHVS, CDR2 FQNEAQ. The CDR3 nucleotides are TGTGCCAGCAGCTCAACAGGGTCAGGTGAGCAGTTCTTC. The encoded protein is CASSSTGSGEQFF.

This chain joins TRBV18 and TRBJ2-1, with 10 bases aligning to TRBD1. The CDR3 runs to 15 residues. Germline values: CDR1 KGHSH, CDR2 LQKENI. V trimming: 3 bases; J trimming: 2 bases; junction bases outside the gene matches: 1. The CDR3 sequence: CASSPDRGTYNEQFF. The CDR3 bases are TGTGCCAGCTCACCGGACAGGGGGACCTACAATGAGCAGTTCTTC.

The genes are TRBV19 and TRBJ2-6; D gene ambiguous. The V end lost 2 bases, the J end lost 2 bases, and 4 bases lay between the germline ends. The CDR3 spans 14 residues. Looked up from germline, CDR1 is LNHDA and CDR2 is SQIVND (reference sequence). CDR3 region: CASSIITGANVLTF. CDR3 DNA sequence: TGTGCCAGTAGTATAATTACTGGGGCCAACGTCCTGACTTTC.

The chain is built from TRBV15 and TRBJ2-3; 10 bases agree with TRBD2. Losses at the gene ends were 3 bases for V and 2 bases for J; bases not matched to a gene: 5. Germline V gene data show CDR1 as LNHNV and CDR2 as YYDKDF (reference sequence). The CDR3 runs to 16 residues. The CDR3 DNA reads TGTGCCACCAGCAGCAGGACTAGCGGATTCACAGATACGCAGTATTTT. It translates to CATSSRTSGFTDTQYF.

This clone has a single count. The rearrangement joins TRBV7-8 to TRBJ2-3; possibly TRBD1 for D (6 bases). The germline V and J ends were trimmed by 2 bases and 3 bases, with 15 bases remaining between them. The CDR3 is made up of 16 amino acids. CDR1 and CDR2 from the germline V gene are SGHVS and FQNEAQ. CDR3 nucleotide sequence: TGTGCCAGCAGCTTATATGGGCACAGGGTAACAGATACGCAGTATTTT. Amino acids: CASSLYGHRVTDTQYF.

The chain combines TRBV7-2 with TRBJ2-7, with 10 bases aligning to TRBD2. The CDR3 extends over 15 amino acids. Looked up from germline, CDR1 is SGHTA and CDR2 is FQGNSA. V trimming: 2 bases; J trimming: 7 bases; junction bases outside the gene matches: 8. In DNA form, the CDR3 reads TGTGCCAGCAGCTTATCCGGGACTAGCGCTTGGGAGCAGTACTTC. Protein product: CASSLSGTSAWEQYF. The full variable domain, rest sourced from reference TRBV7-2 and TRBJ2-7, is GAGVSQSPSNKVTEKGKDVELRCDPISGHTALYWYRQSLGQGLEFLIYFQGNSAPDKSGLPSDRFSAERTGGSVSTLTIQRTQQEDSAVYLCASSLSGTSAWEQYFGPGTRLTVT.

The CDR3 is CASSPRTGGSLEKLFF. The CDR3 coding sequence is TGTGCCAGCAGCCCCCGGACAGGGGGCTCTCTTGAAAAACTGTTTTTT. The chain has TRBV3-1 (or the pseudogene TRBV3-2) and TRBJ1-4, with 11 bases aligning to TRBD1. V was pared by 4 bases and J by 7 bases, with 8 bases of the junction left unmatched. The germline gives CDR1 LGHDT, CDR2 YNNKEL (reference sequence). There are 16 residues in the CDR3.

The V and J genes are TRBV5-5 and TRBJ2-5; 7 bases map to TRBD2. V lost 4 bases and J lost 5; bases outside the gene matches: 8. Germline V gives CDR1 SGHKS, CDR2 YYEKEE (reference sequence). The CDR3 loop spans 14 amino acids. The CDR3 region is CASSPSAGGETQYF. The CDR3 nucleotides are TGTGCCAGCAGCCCTAGCGCCGGGGGGGAGACCCAGTACTTC.

V is TRBV2 and J is TRBJ2-1; possible D gene TRBD2, 5 bases. This CDR3 is built from 13 residues. Trimming pared 7 bases from V and 8 bases from J, leaving 15 bases between. Looked up from germline, CDR1 is SNHLY and CDR2 is FYNNEI. CDR3 residues: CASTVLEGYEQFF. The CDR3 nucleotides are TGTGCCAGCACTGTGCTCGAGGGTTATGAGCAGTTCTTC.

The chain carries TRBV18 and TRBJ2-2; D uncertain. Germline values: CDR1 KGHSH, CDR2 LQKENI. The CDR3 is 21 amino acids. V lost 8 bases and J lost 1, with 32 bases in between. CDR3: CASTQPGPDNVATRNTGELFF. The CDR3 region has the DNA TGTGCCAGCACCCAACCCGGGCCAGACAACGTTGCGACGAGGAACACCGGGGAGCTGTTTTTT.

Comment on this clone: This specimen includes other DNA sequences encoding the same CDR3. The CDR3 reads CASSYSGQGGEKLFF. CDR3 nucleotides: TGTGCCAGCAGTTACTCCGGACAGGGTGGCGAAAAACTGTTTTTT. The genes are TRBV6-5 and TRBJ1-4; 8 nucleotides match TRBD1. This CDR3 is 15 amino acids long. From germline, CDR1 is MNHEY and CDR2 SVGAGI. After removal of 0 bases from V and 8 bases from J, the junction contained 5 bases not matched to a gene.

This chain uses TRBV28 with TRBJ1-1; possible D gene TRBD1, 6 bases. The CDR3 runs 16 residues. From germline, CDR1 is MDHEN and CDR2 SYDVKM. V was trimmed by 1 base and J by 4 bases, leaving 16 bases between them. CDR3 nucleotide sequence: TGTGCCAGCAGTTTATTGGGCAGGGGAGGATTCACTGAAGCTTTCTTT. Its translation is CASSLLGRGGFTEAFF. The full variable domain, its missing parts supplied by reference TRBV28 and TRBJ1-1, is DVKVTQSSRYLVKRTGEKVFLECVQDMDHENMFWYRQDPGLGLRLIYFSYDVKMKEKGDIPEGYSVSREKKERFSLILESASTNQTSMYLCASSLLGRGGFTEAFFGQGTRLTVV.

This sequence joins TRBV27 and TRBJ1-1, with 9 bases lining up with TRBD1. Germline values: CDR1 MNHEY, CDR2 SMNVEV (reference sequence). There are 15 residues in the CDR3. V was pared by 5 bases and J by 1 base, with 5 bases of the junction left unmatched. Written as DNA, the CDR3 is TGTGCCAGCAGTCTACAGGGGGCCGGGAACACTGAAGCTTTCTTT. Its protein is CASSLQGAGNTEAFF.

V and J are TRBV11-2 and TRBJ2-5; 10 nucleotides match TRBD1. The CDR3 is 17 residues long. Per germline, CDR1 SGHAT and CDR2 FQNNGV. V gave up 5 bases and J gave up 2 bases; unmatched junction bases: 11. DNA for the CDR3: TGTGCCAGCAGCCCTACCCGGACAGGGGGGGGACAAGAGACCCAGTACTTC. Its translation is CASSPTRTGGGQETQYF.

The chain carries TRBV11-2 and TRBJ1-1; 8 nucleotides agree with TRBD1. The CDR3 has 16 residues. CDR1 SGHAT and CDR2 FQNNGV come from the germline V gene. Unmatched junction bases numbered 11, after V lost 5 bases and J lost 3 bases. The CDR3 DNA reads as TGTGCCAGCAGCCGCGGTGACAGGGGAGAGGACACTGAAGCTTTCTTT. Its translation is CASSRGDRGEDTEAFF.

The chain recombines TRBV24-1 with TRBJ1-2, with D tentatively TRBD1 (5 bases). Trimming left V 4 bases short and J 3 bases short, with 11 bases between. The CDR3 contains 14 residues. CDR1 and CDR2 from the germline V gene are KGHDR and SFDVKD. CDR3 sequence reads: CATSDRVGDYGYTF. For the CDR3, the DNA is TGTGCCACCAGTGACCGTGTGGGGGACTATGGCTACACCTTC.

The chain has TRBV7-9 and TRBJ1-4; D possibly corresponds to TRBD1 (5 bases). Trimming stripped 5 bases from V and 7 bases from J, with 20 bases between. CDR1 is SEHNR and CDR2 is FQNEAQ in the germline V gene (reference sequence). This CDR3 is built from 16 residues. This chain's CDR3 is CASSKTWGHGGEKLFF. The CDR3 coding sequence is TGTGCCAGCAGCAAAACCTGGGGCCACGGGGGTGAAAAACTGTTTTTT. Full variable domain (remainder filled in from reference TRBV7-9 and TRBJ1-4): DTGVSQNPRHKITKRGQNVTFRCDPISEHNRLYWYRQTLGQGPEFLTYFQNEAQLEKSRLLSDRFSAERPKGSFSTLEIQRTEQGDSAMYLCASSKTWGHGGEKLFFGSGTQLSVL.

The genes are TRBV27 and TRBJ2-1; TRBD1 is a possible D gene (5 bases). V lost 5 bases and J 3 bases, leaving 14 bases between the germline ends. Germline V gives CDR1 MNHEY, CDR2 SMNVEV (reference sequence). The CDR3 has 15 residues. The CDR3 here is CASSPTVTNYNEQFF. In nucleotides, the CDR3 is TGTGCCAGCAGTCCGACAGTGACGAACTACAATGAGCAGTTCTTC.